The entry that follows covers one TCR beta chain sequence. Its antigen remains unidentified. Per the authors' pipeline: Of patient CD8+ clones exceeding 1%, few matched published virus-specific TCRB sequences. Profiling relied on immunoSEQ multiplex PCR, and the TCRdb table lists in-frame clones only, not all of them. V and J calls and clone size come straight from that table; D and trimming were deduced from the DNA. The sample carries approximately 15,000 clones, roughly 80% recorded once. This sample is drawn from a study of somatic mutations in cytotoxic T cells in rheumatoid arthritis. Findings of the study overall: CD8+ clonality rose with age in rheumatoid arthritis patients, unlike in healthy controls.

Germline-derived CDR1 and CDR2 are SNHLY and FYNNEI. The V and J ends lost 2 bases and 2 bases, in that order; junction bases with no gene match: 5. The CDR3 contains 15 residues. This chain uses TRBV2 with TRBJ2-5, with TRBD1 identical over 7 bases. Sequences were obtained from CD8+ T cells sorted from blood. The TCR was taken from an adult with rheumatoid arthritis. In nucleotides, the CDR3 is TGTGCCAGCAGTGAATTCGACAGGGATCAAGAGACCCAGTACTTC. Translation gives CASSEFDRDQETQYF.